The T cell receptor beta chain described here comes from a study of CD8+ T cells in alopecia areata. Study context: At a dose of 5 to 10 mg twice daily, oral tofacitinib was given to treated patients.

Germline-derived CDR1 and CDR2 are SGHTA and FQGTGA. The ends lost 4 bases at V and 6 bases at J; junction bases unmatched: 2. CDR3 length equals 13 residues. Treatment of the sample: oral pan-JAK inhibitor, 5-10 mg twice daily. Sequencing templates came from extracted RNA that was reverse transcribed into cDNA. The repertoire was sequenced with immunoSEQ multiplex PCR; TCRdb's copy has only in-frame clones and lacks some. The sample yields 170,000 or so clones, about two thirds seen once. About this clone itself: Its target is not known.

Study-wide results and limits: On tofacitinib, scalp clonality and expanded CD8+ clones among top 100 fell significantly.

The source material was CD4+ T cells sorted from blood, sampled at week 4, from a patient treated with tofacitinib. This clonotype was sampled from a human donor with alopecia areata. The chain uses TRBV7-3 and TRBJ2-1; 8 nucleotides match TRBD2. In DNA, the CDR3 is TGTGCCAGCAGCTACCTAGCGGGCAATGAGCAGTTCTTC. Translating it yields CASSYLAGNEQFF.